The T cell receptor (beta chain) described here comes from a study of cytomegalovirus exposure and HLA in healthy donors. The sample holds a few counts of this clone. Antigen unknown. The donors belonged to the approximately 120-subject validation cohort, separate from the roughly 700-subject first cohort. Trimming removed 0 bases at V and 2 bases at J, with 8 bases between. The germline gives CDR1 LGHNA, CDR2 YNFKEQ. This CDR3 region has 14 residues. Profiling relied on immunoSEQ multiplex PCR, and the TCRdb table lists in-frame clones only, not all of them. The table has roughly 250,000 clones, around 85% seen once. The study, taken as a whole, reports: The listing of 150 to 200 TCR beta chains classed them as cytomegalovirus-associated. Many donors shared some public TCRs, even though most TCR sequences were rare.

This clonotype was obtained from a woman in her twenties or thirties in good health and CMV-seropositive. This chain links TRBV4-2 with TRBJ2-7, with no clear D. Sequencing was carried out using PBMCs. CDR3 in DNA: TGTGCCAGCAGCCAAGAGTGGCAGACCTACGAGCAGTACTTC. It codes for CASSQEWQTYEQYF.